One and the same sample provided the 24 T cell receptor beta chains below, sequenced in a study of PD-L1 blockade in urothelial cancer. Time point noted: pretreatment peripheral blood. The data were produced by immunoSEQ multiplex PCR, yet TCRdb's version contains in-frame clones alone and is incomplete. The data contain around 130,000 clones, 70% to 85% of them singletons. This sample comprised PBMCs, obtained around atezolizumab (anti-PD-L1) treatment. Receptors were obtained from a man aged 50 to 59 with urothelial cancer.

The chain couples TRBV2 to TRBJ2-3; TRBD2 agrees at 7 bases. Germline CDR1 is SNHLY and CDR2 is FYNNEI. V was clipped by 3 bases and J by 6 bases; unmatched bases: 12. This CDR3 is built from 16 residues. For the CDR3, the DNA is TGTGCCAGCAGTGATAGGCTGGCGGGAGAAGGGGATACGCAGTATTTT. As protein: CASSDRLAGEGDTQYF.

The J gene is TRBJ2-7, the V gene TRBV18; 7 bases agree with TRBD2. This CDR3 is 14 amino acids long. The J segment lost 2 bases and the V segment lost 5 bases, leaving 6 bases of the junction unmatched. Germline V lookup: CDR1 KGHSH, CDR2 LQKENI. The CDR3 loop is CASSTASGTYEQYF. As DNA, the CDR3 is TGTGCCAGCTCAACGGCCAGCGGGACCTACGAGCAGTACTTC.

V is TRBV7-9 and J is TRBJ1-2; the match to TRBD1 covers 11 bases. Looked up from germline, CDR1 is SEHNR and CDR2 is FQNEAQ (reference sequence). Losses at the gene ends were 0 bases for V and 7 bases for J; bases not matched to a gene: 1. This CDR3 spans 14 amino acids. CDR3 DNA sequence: TGTGCCAGCAGCTTAGCGGACAGGGGGCCTGGCTACACCTTC. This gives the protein CASSLADRGPGYTF.

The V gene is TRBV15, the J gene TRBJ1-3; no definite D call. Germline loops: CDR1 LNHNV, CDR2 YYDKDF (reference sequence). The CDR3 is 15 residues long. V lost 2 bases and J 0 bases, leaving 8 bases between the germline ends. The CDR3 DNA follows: TGTGCCACCAGCAGACCACAAAGCTCTGGAAACACCATATATTTT. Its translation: CATSRPQSSGNTIYF.

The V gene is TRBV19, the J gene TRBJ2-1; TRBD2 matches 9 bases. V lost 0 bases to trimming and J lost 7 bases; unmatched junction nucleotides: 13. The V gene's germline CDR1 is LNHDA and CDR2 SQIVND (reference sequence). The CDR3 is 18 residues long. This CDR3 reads CASSIDWGLAGLVNEQFF. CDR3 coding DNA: TGTGCCAGTAGTATAGATTGGGGTCTAGCGGGATTGGTTAATGAGCAGTTCTTC.

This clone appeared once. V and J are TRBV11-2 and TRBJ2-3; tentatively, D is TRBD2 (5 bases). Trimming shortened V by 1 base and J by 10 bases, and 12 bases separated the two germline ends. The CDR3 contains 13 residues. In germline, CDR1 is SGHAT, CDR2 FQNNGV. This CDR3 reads CASSLGERRAQYF. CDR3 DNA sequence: TGTGCCAGCAGCTTAGGGGAGCGGCGGGCGCAGTATTTT.

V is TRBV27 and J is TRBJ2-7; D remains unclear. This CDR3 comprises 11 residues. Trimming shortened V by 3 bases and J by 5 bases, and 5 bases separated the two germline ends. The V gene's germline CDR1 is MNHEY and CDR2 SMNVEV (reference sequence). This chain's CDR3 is CASSFYNEQYF. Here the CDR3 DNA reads TGTGCCAGCAGTTTTTATAACGAGCAGTACTTC.

The CDR3 spells CASERDVAYNEQFF. As DNA, the CDR3 is TGTGCCAGCGAGAGGGATGTAGCCTACAATGAGCAGTTCTTC. The rearrangement uses TRBV6-6 and TRBJ2-1, with a weak D call TRBD2 (5 bases). The germline V gene encodes CDR1 MNHNY and CDR2 SVGAGI (reference sequence). The V end was cut by 8 bases, the J end by 2 bases, with 13 bases between. This CDR3 is built from 14 residues.

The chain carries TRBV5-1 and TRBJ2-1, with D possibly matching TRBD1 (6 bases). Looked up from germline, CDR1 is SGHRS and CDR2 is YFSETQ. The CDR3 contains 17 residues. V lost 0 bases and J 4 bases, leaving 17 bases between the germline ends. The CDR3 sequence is CASSLEGTGTLYNEQFF. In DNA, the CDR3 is TGCGCCAGCAGCTTGGAGGGTACAGGGACCTTATACAATGAGCAGTTCTTC.

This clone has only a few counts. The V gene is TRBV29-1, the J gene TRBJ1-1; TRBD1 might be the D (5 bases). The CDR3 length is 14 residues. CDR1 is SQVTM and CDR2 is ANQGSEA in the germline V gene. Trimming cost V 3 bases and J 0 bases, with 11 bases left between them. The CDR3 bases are TGCAGCGTTGATGGCAGGGAAATGAACACTGAAGCTTTCTTT. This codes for CSVDGREMNTEAFF.

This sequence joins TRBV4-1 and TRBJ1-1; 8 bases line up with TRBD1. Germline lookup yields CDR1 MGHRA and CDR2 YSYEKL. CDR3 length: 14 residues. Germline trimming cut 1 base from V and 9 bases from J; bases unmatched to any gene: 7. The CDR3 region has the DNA TGCGCCAGCAGCCAAGGGGACAGGATCTCAAAAGCTTTCTTT. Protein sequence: CASSQGDRISKAFF.

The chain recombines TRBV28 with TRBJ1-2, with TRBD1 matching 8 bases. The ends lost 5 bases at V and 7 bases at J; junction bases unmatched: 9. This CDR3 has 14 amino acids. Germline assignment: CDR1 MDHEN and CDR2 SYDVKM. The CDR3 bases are TGTGCCAGCAGTGAGCAGGGGGCCAAGGGTGGCTACACCTTC. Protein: CASSEQGAKGGYTF.

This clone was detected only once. CDR3 protein: CASSLGQANSPLHF. CDR3 nucleotides: TGCGCCAGCAGCTTGGGACAGGCTAATTCACCCCTCCACTTT. The chain combines TRBV5-1 with TRBJ1-6; possibly TRBD1 for D (6 bases). Germline lookup yields CDR1 SGHRS and CDR2 YFSETQ. CDR3 size: 14 residues. Trimming took 0 bases from V and 6 from J, leaving 7 bases between them.

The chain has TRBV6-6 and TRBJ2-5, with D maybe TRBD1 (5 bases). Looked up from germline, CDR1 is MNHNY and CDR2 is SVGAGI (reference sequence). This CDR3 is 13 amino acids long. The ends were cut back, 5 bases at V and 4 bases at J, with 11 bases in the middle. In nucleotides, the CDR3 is TGTGCCAGCAGTAACAGGTTAGGAGAGACCCAGTACTTC. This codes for CASSNRLGETQYF.

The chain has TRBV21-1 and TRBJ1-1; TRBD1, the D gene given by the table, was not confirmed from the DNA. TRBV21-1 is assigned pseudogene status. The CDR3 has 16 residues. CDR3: CASSKASSGWDTEAFF. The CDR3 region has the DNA TGTGCCAGCAGCAAAGCCAGTTCAGGGTGGGACACTGAAGCTTTCTTT.

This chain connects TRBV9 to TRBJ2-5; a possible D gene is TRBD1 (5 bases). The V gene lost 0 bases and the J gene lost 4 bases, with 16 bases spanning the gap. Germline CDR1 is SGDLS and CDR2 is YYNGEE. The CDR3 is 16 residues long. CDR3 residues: CASSVEGPGIAETQYF. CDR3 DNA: TGTGCCAGCAGCGTAGAGGGTCCAGGGATCGCAGAGACCCAGTACTTC.

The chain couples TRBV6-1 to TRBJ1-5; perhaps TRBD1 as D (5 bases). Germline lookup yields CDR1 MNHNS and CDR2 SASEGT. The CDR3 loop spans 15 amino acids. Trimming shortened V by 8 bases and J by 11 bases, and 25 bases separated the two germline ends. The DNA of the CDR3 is TGTGCCAGCGACATCAGGGCTGGGTCGGCATCTACCCAGCATTTT. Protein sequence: CASDIRAGSASTQHF.

The CDR3 sequence is CASSLVGAGGGNYGYTF. The CDR3, as DNA: TGTGCCAGCAGCTTAGTAGGGGCAGGGGGCGGTAACTATGGCTACACCTTC. J is TRBJ1-2 and V is TRBV11-2; 8 nucleotides agree with TRBD1. Germline V gene data show CDR1 as SGHAT and CDR2 as FQNNGV. V was clipped by 1 base and J by 1 base; unmatched bases: 8. The CDR3 totals 17 residues.

Here the CDR3 reads CASSIPLAGTNTGELFF. CDR3 coding DNA: TGTGCCAGCAGCATACCGTTAGCGGGAACGAACACCGGGGAGCTGTTTTTT. The rearrangement links TRBV7-6 to TRBJ2-2; 8 nucleotides agree with TRBD2. Trimming at V came to 5 bases and at J to 0 bases, leaving 8 bases not matched to a gene. This CDR3 is built from 17 residues. The germline V gene has CDR1 SGHVS and CDR2 FNYEAQ.

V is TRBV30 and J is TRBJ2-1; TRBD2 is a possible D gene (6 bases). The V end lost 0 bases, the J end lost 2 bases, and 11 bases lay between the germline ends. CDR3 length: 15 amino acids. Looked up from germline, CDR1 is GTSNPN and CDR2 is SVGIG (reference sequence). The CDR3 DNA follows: TGTGCCTGGAGTGTTGGTAGCGGAGCCTACAATGAGCAGTTCTTC. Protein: CAWSVGSGAYNEQFF.

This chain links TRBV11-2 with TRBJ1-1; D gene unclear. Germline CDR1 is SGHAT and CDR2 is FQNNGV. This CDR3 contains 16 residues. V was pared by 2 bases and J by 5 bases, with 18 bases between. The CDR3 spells CASSLFSSREGTEAFF. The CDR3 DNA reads TGTGCCAGCAGCTTATTTTCTTCGAGGGAGGGTACTGAAGCTTTCTTT.

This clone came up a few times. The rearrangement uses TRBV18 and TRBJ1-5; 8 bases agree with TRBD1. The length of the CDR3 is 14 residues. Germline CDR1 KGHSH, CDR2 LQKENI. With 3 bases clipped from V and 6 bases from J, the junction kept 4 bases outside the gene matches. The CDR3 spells CASSPDRGAQPQHF. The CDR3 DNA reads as TGTGCCAGCTCACCTGACAGGGGTGCTCAGCCCCAGCATTTT.

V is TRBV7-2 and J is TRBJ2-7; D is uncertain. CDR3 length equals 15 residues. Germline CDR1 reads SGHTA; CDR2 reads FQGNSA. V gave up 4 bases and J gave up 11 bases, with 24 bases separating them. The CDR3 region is CASSSTAVETQSKYF. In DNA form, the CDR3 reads TGTGCCAGCAGCTCTACGGCGGTAGAGACTCAGAGCAAGTACTTC. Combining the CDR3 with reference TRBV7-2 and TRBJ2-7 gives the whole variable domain GAGVSQSPSNKVTEKGKDVELRCDPISGHTALYWYRQSLGQGLEFLIYFQGNSAPDKSGLPSDRFSAERTGGSVSTLTIQRTQQEDSAVYLCASSSTAVETQSKYFGPGTRLTVT.

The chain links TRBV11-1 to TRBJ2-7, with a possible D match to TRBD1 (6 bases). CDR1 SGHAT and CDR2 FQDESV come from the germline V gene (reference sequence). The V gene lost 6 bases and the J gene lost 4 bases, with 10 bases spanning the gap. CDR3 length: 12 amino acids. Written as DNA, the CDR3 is TGTGCCAGCAGTCCAGACAGGTACGAGCAGTACTTC. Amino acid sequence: CASSPDRYEQYF.